This T cell receptor beta chain was profiled in a study of pediatric ulcerative colitis. Study-wide background: Ulcerative colitis patients had pancolitis or left-sided colitis, with confirming histology. Findings and limits, study-wide: Blood-rectal clonal overlap within each person was significantly higher in ulcerative colitis patients than controls. A couple of rectal CDR3 clonotypes occurred in all ulcerative colitis patients.

One to two pinch biopsies were taken from the rectum during colonoscopy. Worth noting for this clone: Its target is not known.

The CDR3 totals 12 residues. Germline assignment: CDR1 SGHTA and CDR2 FQGNSA. V was shortened by 6 bases and J by 5 bases, with 10 bases between the two germline ends. Samples were sequenced at Survey level, maximum 500,000 reads. Produced via immunoSEQ multiplex PCR; TCRdb's table is partial and in-frame only. The table records tens of thousands of clones, roughly four fifths of them present only once. Source material: gut tissue. The sequence was obtained from a boy aged 5-17 years with severe ulcerative colitis. V gene TRBV7-2 combines with J gene TRBJ2-5, with D possibly matching TRBD1 (6 bases). The CDR3 DNA reads as TGTGCCAGCAGGATCCAGGGGGAGACCCAGTACTTC. Protein product: CASRIQGETQYF.